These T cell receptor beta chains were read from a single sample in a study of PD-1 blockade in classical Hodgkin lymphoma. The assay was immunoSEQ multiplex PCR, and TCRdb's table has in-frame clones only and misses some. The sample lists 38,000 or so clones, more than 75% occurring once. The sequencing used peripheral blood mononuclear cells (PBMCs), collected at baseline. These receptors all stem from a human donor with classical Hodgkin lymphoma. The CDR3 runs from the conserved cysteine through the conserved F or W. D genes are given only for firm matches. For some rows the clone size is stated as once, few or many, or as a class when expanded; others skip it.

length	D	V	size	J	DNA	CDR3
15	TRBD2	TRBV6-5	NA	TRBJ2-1	TGTGCCACAGCTCCGACGGGACTAGCGGACAATGAGCAGTTCTTC	CATAPTGLADNEQFF
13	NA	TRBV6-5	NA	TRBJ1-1	TGTGCCAGCAGTTTGACCGGCGGGACTGAAGCTTTCTTT	CASSLTGGTEAFF
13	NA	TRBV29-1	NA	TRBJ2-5	TGCAGCGTTAACTCGCAAATCCAAGAGACCCAGTACTTC	CSVNSQIQETQYF
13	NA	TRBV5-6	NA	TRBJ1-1	TGTGCCAGCAGCTTGGCAGAGAACACTGAAGCTTTCTTT	CASSLAENTEAFF
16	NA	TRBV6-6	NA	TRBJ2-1	TGTGCCAGCAGTTCCCGGTCGGGACAAATAAACAATGAGCAGTTCTTC	CASSSRSGQINNEQFF
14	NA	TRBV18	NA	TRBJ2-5	TGTGCCAGCCCCGAGCCCACAGCTAGAGAGACCCAGTACTTC	CASPEPTARETQYF
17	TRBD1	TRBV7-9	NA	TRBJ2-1	TGTGCCAGCAGCTTAAGAGGGGGACAGGGGTTTTCCAATGAGCAGTTCTTC	CASSLRGGQGFSNEQFF
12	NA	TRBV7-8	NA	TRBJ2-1	TGTGCCAGCAGCTTAAGTGCGGATGAGCAGTTCTTC	CASSLSADEQFF
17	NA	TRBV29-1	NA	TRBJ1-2	TGCAGCGTTGAAGATCTTCCGGGGCCAACCGCTAACTATGGCTACACCTTC	CSVEDLPGPTANYGYTF
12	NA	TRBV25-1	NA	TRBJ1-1	TGTGCCAGCAGTGAATATCGGGAGAGGGGTAGCTTT	CASSEYRERGSF
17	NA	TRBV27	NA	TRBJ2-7	TGTGCCAGCAGTCGACCCCCCGGGGCACAGGGAACCTACGAGCAGTACTTC	CASSRPPGAQGTYEQYF
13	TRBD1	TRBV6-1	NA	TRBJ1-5	TGTGCCAGCGGACAGGGCGCGGATCAGCCCCAGCATTTT	CASGQGADQPQHF
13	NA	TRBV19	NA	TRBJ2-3	TGTGCCAGTAGCGGGACCCTAACAGATACGCAGTATTTT	CASSGTLTDTQYF
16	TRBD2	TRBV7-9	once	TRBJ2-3	TGTGCCAGCAGCTTAAGGAGCGGGGGTTGGGCAGATACGCAGTATTTT	CASSLRSGGWADTQYF
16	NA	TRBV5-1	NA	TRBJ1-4	TGCGCCAGCAGCTTGGCCGTGGGCAGGGAGAATGAAAAACTGTTTTTT	CASSLAVGRENEKLFF
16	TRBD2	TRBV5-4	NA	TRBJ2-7	TGTGCCAGCAGTCCTGACCCGGGACTAGCGGGGATCGAGCAGTACTTC	CASSPDPGLAGIEQYF
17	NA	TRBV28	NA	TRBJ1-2	TGTGCCAGCAGTTTATGGGGTACAGGGAGTGCTAACTATGGCTACACCTTC	CASSLWGTGSANYGYTF
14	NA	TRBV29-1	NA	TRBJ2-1	TGCAGCGCTAAACCAGGGGGGGGAGGCAATGAGCAGTTCTTC	CSAKPGGGGNEQFF
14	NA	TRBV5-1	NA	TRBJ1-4	TGCGCCAGCAGCTCACAGGGTCAACGTGAAAAACTGTTTTTT	CASSSQGQREKLFF
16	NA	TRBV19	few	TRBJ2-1	TGTGCCAGTAGTATAGCGGCGGGATCCTCCTACAATGAGCAGTTCTTC	CASSIAAGSSYNEQFF
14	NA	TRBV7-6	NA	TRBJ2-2	TGTGCCAGCAGCTTAGTCATGAACACCGGGGAGCTGTTTTTT	CASSLVMNTGELFF
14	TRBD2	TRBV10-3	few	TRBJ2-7	TGTGCCATCAGTGGTACTAGCGGCACCTACGAGCAGTACTTC	CAISGTSGTYEQYF
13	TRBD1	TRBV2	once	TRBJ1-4	TGTGCCAGCAGTGAATCAGCGACAGGGGTACTGTTTTTT	CASSESATGVLFF
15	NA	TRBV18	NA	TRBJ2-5	TGTGCCAGCTCACCATATAAGAACAGGCAAGAGACCCAGTACTTC	CASSPYKNRQETQYF
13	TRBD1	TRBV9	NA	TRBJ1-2	TGTGCCAGCAGCCCCCGGACAGGGCAAGGCTACACCTTC	CASSPRTGQGYTF
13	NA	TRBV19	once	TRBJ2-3	TGTGCCAGTAGTATCGGCGGTCGGTATACGCAGTATTTT	CASSIGGRYTQYF
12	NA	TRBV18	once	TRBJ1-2	TGTGCCAGCTCATCCTCGACAGTCGCCTACACCTTC	CASSSSTVAYTF
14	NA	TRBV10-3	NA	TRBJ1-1	TGTGCCATCAGTGAGAACAGCCCGAACACTGAAGCTTTCTTT	CAISENSPNTEAFF
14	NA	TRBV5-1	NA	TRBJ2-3	TGCGCCAGCAGCCCAGGGGTGGGGACAGATACGCAGTATTTT	CASSPGVGTDTQYF
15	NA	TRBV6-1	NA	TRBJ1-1	TGTGCCAGCAGTGAATCTTGGGGTCAGAACACTGAAGCTTTCTTT	CASSESWGQNTEAFF
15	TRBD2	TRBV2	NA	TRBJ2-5	TGTGCCAGCACAAGACTAGCCGCCGTAGGGGAGACCCAGTACTTC	CASTRLAAVGETQYF
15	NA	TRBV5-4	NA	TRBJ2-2	TGTGCCAGCCGCTCGGAACTCAGGAGCACCGGGGAGCTGTTTTTT	CASRSELRSTGELFF
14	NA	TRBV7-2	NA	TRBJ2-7	TGTGCCAGCAGCACCCGGGGGAGGGGGGACGAGCAGTACTTC	CASSTRGRGDEQYF
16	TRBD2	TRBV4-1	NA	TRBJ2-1	TGCGCCAGCAGCCGCCGAACTAGCGGGGATCTACATGAGCAGTTCTTC	CASSRRTSGDLHEQFF
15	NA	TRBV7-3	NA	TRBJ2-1	TGTGCCAGCAGCTTAGGGCGGGGCCTCTACAATGAGCAGTTCTTC	CASSLGRGLYNEQFF
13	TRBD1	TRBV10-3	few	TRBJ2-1	TGTGCCATCAGTGAGTCGGGGACAGCTGAGCAGTTCTTC	CAISESGTAEQFF
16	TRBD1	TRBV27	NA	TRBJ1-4	TGTGCCAGCAGCCCGGACAGGATACTCACTAATGAAAAACTGTTTTTT	CASSPDRILTNEKLFF
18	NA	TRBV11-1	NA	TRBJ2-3	TGTGCCAGCAGCTCCCCTCTCGGACAGCCCTACTTCACAGATACGCAGTATTTT	CASSSPLGQPYFTDTQYF
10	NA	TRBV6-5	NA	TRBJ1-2	TGTGCCACCCGGGCCTATGGCTACACCTTC	CATRAYGYTF
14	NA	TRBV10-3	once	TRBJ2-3	TGTGCCATCAAAGTGGCCGACAGCACAGATACGCAGTATTTT	CAIKVADSTDTQYF
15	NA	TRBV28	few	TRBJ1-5	TGTGCCAGCAGTTTATCATGGAATATCAATCAGCCCCAGCATTTT	CASSLSWNINQPQHF
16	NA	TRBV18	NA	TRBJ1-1	TGTGCCAGCTCACCAAACGACATAAACCTGAACACTGAAGCTTTCTTT	CASSPNDINLNTEAFF
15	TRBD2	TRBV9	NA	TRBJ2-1	TGTGCCAGCAGCGTAGGGAGCGGGGGGTACAATGAGCAGTTCTTC	CASSVGSGGYNEQFF
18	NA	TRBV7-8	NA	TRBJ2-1	TGTGCCAGCAGCTCCACTCCCCATTGGCGGGAACCCTTAAATGAGCAGTTCTTC	CASSSTPHWREPLNEQFF
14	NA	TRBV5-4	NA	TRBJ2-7	TGTGCCAGCAGTATAGACCCCCAACCGCAGGAGCAGTACTTC	CASSIDPQPQEQYF
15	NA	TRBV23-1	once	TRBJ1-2	TGCGCCAGCAGTCAATCGTGGGGAACTAACTATGGCTACACCTTC	CASSQSWGTNYGYTF
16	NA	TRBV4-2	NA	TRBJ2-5	TGTGCCAGCAGCCAAGGGGAACAGGGTCCGGGGGAGACCCAGTACTTC	CASSQGEQGPGETQYF